The source of this T cell receptor beta chain is a study of cytomegalovirus exposure and HLA in healthy donors. CDR1 is MGHDK, CDR2 SYGVNS, per germline. CDR3 length equals 15 residues. The germline V and J ends were trimmed by 5 bases and 3 bases, with 14 bases remaining between them. PCR primers comprised 60 Vbeta and 13 Jbeta primers. Method: immunoSEQ multiplex PCR; TCRdb's copy keeps in-frame clones and lacks some. Here the sample spans some 110,000 clones, about four fifths being singletons. The sequenced sample was PBMCs. This TCR came from a man under 40 in good health and CMV-seropositive. The J gene is TRBJ1-5, the V gene TRBV25-1, with TRBD1 as a possible D gene (6 bases). CDR3 sequence (DNA): TGTGCCAGCAGTAATCAGGGGCCTAACAATCAGCCCCAGCATTTT. This translates into CASSNQGPNNQPQHF.